This T cell receptor beta chain was obtained from a study of T-cell memory formation after mild COVID-19. The study's findings and limits: Cross-reactive memory appears to have joined, as suggested by some responding clones showing up in pre-infection memory. The study found contracting CD4+ clones mainly in CM and EM and contracting CD8+ clones in EMRA.

Constant-segment-primed 5'RACE gave TCR alpha and TCR beta cDNA libraries with sample barcodes and UMIs. TCRdb analysed the 5' RACE reads with MiXCR anew, one entry per CDR3 protein. The sample lists under 550,000 distinct CDR3 sequences; around a sixth were seen once. On this clonotype itself: As yet, its antigen is unknown.

CDR1 MNHEY and CDR2 SVGAGI come from the germline V gene. With 8 bases removed from V and 2 bases from J, the gap between germline ends came to 13 bases. The CDR3 spans 14 residues. V and J are TRBV6-5 and TRBJ1-3, with D unresolved. Sequenced sample: PBMCs or a T cell subset sorted from them (not recorded which). The clonotype comes from an adult woman who had mild COVID-19 (a few samples of this study predate the infection). Cell type and time point are not known. CDR3 coding DNA: TGTGCCAGCTTCCCACTATTGACTGGAAACACCATATATTTT. As protein: CASFPLLTGNTIYF.